What follows is one TCR beta chain and its context. Its specificity is unknown. The sample originates from a study of cytomegalovirus exposure and HLA in healthy donors. Study-wide results and limits: By a later analysis, the bulk of CMV-associated TCR beta chains appeared HLA-restricted. Analysis was carried out at a later point, and it linked a missense DCLRE1C variant to TCR beta V- and J-gene trimming. Previous analysis showed most TCR beta V segments were productive about 90% or about 30% of the time.

The germline CDR1 and CDR2 sequences are PRHDT and FYEKMQ (reference sequence). This CDR3 region has 15 residues. V lost 3 bases, J lost 3 bases, and 5 bases stayed unmatched. The PCR had 60 Vbeta and 13 Jbeta primers. Repertoires were generated with immunoSEQ multiplex PCR, while TCRdb's copy carries only in-frame clones and drops some. The sample includes about 180,000 clones, around 80% of them seen just once. Sequences were obtained from PBMCs. This chain joins TRBV13 and TRBJ2-7; 10 nucleotides match TRBD2. This TCR derives from a man younger than 30 in good health and CMV-seronegative. CDR3 nucleotides: TGTGCCAGCAGCTTGGGACTAGCGAGAAACTACGAGCAGTACTTC. Translating it yields CASSLGLARNYEQYF.